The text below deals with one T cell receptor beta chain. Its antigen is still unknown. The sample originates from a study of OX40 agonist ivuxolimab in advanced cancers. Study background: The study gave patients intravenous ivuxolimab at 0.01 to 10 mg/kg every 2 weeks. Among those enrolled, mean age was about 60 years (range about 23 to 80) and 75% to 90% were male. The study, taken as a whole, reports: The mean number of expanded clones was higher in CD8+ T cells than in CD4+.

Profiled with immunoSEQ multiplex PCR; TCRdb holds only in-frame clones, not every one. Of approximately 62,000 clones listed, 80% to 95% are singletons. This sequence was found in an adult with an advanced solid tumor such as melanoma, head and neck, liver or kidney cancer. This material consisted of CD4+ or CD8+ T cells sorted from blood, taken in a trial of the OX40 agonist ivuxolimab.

The CDR3 DNA sequence: TGTGCCAGCAGCCTCCCCAGGGTAGCGAACACTGAAGCTTTCTTT. This gives the protein CASSLPRVANTEAFF. This chain joins TRBV7-9 and TRBJ1-1, with TRBD1 as a possible D gene (5 bases). Trimming removed 5 bases at V and 1 base at J, with 14 bases between. CDR1 and CDR2 (germline): SEHNR, FQNEAQ (reference sequence). The CDR3 contains 15 residues.